A selection of T cell receptor beta chains follows, all from one sample in a study of identical twins. One entry per CDR3 protein results from TCRdb running MiXCR on the 5' RACE reads. The table lists 210,000 or so distinct CDR3 sequences, 15% to 20% of them singletons. Another study also made use of these data, one on T cells expressing NK-cell markers.

The sample taken for sequencing was CD8+ T cells sorted from blood. These TCRs come from a woman younger than 35 in good health. CDR3s leave out the opening cysteine and the closing phenylalanine or tryptophan. Clone size, where shown, is once, few, many, or a class for clones that have expanded.

cdr3_aa | v_call | clone_size
ASRLIAGEVPYEQY | TRBV6-1 | few
ASSPTGEDVYNEQF | TRBV4-3 | -
AVLLFRAPFTDTQY | TRBV2 | -
ASSLVRTGVTSYGYT | TRBV5-5 | few
ASSSPAGEQY | TRBV11-2 | -
ASSYAGESYEQY | TRBV6-2/TRBV6-3 | few
ASSLIGGGGETQY | TRBV12-3/TRBV12-4 | -
ASRPSGPPPSSYNEQF | TRBV5-6 | -
ASSSQGPYEQY | TRBV27 | -
ASRPAIGSGNTIY | TRBV7-6 | -
ASSSRGLARQASYNEQF | TRBV12-3/TRBV12-4 | -
ASSVTGTVNTEAF | TRBV9 | -
ASSLFTEAF | TRBV11-2 | -
AWGGEGAQPQH | TRBV30 | -
ASRGGQGEEETQY | TRBV11-3 | -
ASSSLNGYT | TRBV6-5 | -
ASSPGQGSSYNEQF | TRBV16 | few
SANQGQGDWETQY | TRBV20-1 | many
ASGPPLVPEQF | TRBV12-5 | few
ASSQTGTSGRNSYNEQF | TRBV4-3 | few
ASSVTRAAAGELF | TRBV9 | -
ATSSPQGRGTTEAF | TRBV15 | -
ASSLGRGSPLH | TRBV7-8 | few
ASSLDDSPNYGYT | TRBV5-1 | -
ASSFGGGLNNEQF | TRBV12-3/TRBV12-4 | -
ATSRGGVNQPQH | TRBV15 | -
ASSYRQGSYEQY | TRBV27 | few
ASSQGQQNTEAF | TRBV4-1 | -
ASSSMDTFEQY | TRBV7-9 | -
ATSQDSDSYNEQF | TRBV15 | -
ASTTGLYNEQF | TRBV12-3/TRBV12-4 | many
ATSDPALGATDTQY | TRBV24-1 | -
SVAGGASYEQY | TRBV29-1 | few
ASSLTPIEQY | TRBV7-9 | few
ASSPGRGTYNEQF | TRBV6-1 | once
ASSLGGTASYEQY | TRBV5-1 | many
ASSSPLAGNTGELF | TRBV9 | -
SARDREAF | TRBV20-1 | -
ATSDPTSAQTQY | TRBV24-1 | -
ASGQGGTGSNEQF | TRBV5-1 | few
ATSDSEPYRTLNRQF | TRBV24-1 | -
ASSRTDKNYGYT | TRBV3-1 | once
ASRAGAGQATQY | TRBV9 | few
ASSFSRAGDTQY | TRBV12-3/TRBV12-4 | many
ASSRSVSHEQY | TRBV7-8 | -
ASSTQRRGVPSGANVLT | TRBV9 | many
SARDPQTHSRYEQY | TRBV20-1 | few
ASEEMPNFEQY | TRBV6-1 | few
ASSTRGGQETQY | TRBV5-1 | -
SARGRLAAFSYEQY | TRBV20-1 | -